This entry lists 27 T cell receptor beta chains sequenced from one sample in a study of shared clonotypes between healthy human individuals. The assay was immunoSEQ multiplex PCR, and TCRdb's table has in-frame clones only and misses some. Altogether some 1,900,000 clones are present, about 95% being singletons, with the ten largest covering 0.95% to 1.5%. Naive CD8 cells were CD45RO-negative, positively selected for CCR7, excluding terminally differentiated effector memory CD45RA+ cells. The specimen was naive CD8+ T cells sorted from blood. Every receptor here comes from a man younger than 35 in good health.

The chain links TRBV27 to TRBJ2-4; TRBD2 is a possible D gene (5 bases). Trimming pared 3 bases from V and 2 bases from J, leaving 14 bases between. Germline-derived CDR1 and CDR2 are MNHEY and SMNVEV (reference sequence). The CDR3 covers 16 residues. The CDR3 sequence: CASSFLGERPKNIQYF. The CDR3 coding sequence is TGTGCCAGCAGTTTTCTCGGGGAGCGGCCCAAAAACATTCAGTACTTC.

V gene TRBV5-4 combines with J gene TRBJ2-1, with D tentatively TRBD1 or TRBD2 (5 bases each). In germline, CDR1 is SGHNT, CDR2 YYREEE (reference sequence). The CDR3 totals 15 residues. V was clipped by 5 bases and J by 5 bases, with 17 bases between them. CDR3 residues: CASSPWGSADNEQFF. CDR3 bases: TGTGCCAGCAGTCCCTGGGGGAGTGCGGACAATGAGCAGTTCTTC.

The chain carries TRBV6-5 and TRBJ1-2; TRBD1 might be the D (5 bases). The CDR3 has 14 residues. CDR1 MNHEY and CDR2 SVGAGI come from the germline V gene. V was cut by 5 bases and J by 2 bases, with 12 bases left in between. The CDR3: CASSGGGANYGYTF. The CDR3 DNA reads as TGTGCCAGCAGTGGGGGGGGAGCCAACTATGGCTACACCTTC.

The chain recombines TRBV11-2 with TRBJ1-1; D unclear. The CDR3 totals 13 residues. V was pared by 5 bases and J by 6 bases, with 13 bases between. Looked up from germline, CDR1 is SGHAT and CDR2 is FQNNGV. CDR3 protein: CASSDWNSPEAFF. The CDR3 nucleotides are TGTGCCAGCAGCGACTGGAATAGCCCTGAAGCTTTCTTT.

The chain carries TRBV9 and TRBJ2-7, with 10 bases matching TRBD1. The V gene end was trimmed by 0 bases and the J gene end by 4 bases; junction bases not matched to a gene: 7. The CDR3 loop spans 16 amino acids. Germline V gives CDR1 SGDLS, CDR2 YYNGEE. CDR3 in amino acids: CASSVDLGTGVYEQYF. CDR3 DNA sequence: TGTGCCAGCAGCGTAGACCTTGGGACAGGGGTTTACGAGCAGTACTTC.

This clone has just a few counts. The chain employs TRBV4-1 and TRBJ1-5; the D is unclear. The CDR3 runs to 14 residues. V was cut by 4 bases and J by 5 bases, with 12 bases left in between. In germline, CDR1 is MGHRA, CDR2 YSYEKL. The CDR3 DNA reads as TGCGCCAGCAGCCTCGTGGGCCTTCATCAGCCCCAGCATTTT. It encodes CASSLVGLHQPQHF.

In nucleotides, the CDR3 is TGCGCCAGCAGCATGGACACCGAAGAGACCCAGTACTTC. Translated: CASSMDTEETQYF. The chain links TRBV4-1 to TRBJ2-5; maybe TRBD1 (5 bases). This CDR3 is built from 13 residues. The germline V gene encodes CDR1 MGHRA and CDR2 YSYEKL. Trimming removed 5 bases at V and 3 bases at J, with 10 bases between.

V and J are TRBV11-2 and TRBJ2-6, with TRBD2 identical over 7 bases. The V and J ends lost 1 base and 2 bases, in that order; junction bases with no gene match: 5. The CDR3 is 17 residues long. From germline, CDR1 is SGHAT and CDR2 FQNNGV. DNA for the CDR3: TGTGCCAGCAGCTTAGGATTCGGGGGGACTGGGGCCAACGTCCTGACTTTC. The encoded protein is CASSLGFGGTGANVLTF.

V usage is TRBV2 and J usage is TRBJ2-3; a weak D match, TRBD1 (6 bases). The CDR3 sequence is 17 residues long. Germline loops: CDR1 SNHLY, CDR2 FYNNEI. V lost 6 bases and J lost 1, with 20 bases in between. CDR3 sequence (DNA): TGTGCCAGCAGAAAAATGACAGGATACTCTGGCACAGATACGCAGTATTTT. Its protein product is CASRKMTGYSGTDTQYF.

The chain couples TRBV6-5 to TRBJ2-6; the D is unclear. V lost 4 bases and J 0 bases, leaving 4 bases between the germline ends. The CDR3 length is 14 residues. Germline values: CDR1 MNHEY, CDR2 SVGAGI. DNA of the CDR3: TGTGCCAGCAGTTTTCACTCTGGGGCCAACGTCCTGACTTTC. It yields the protein CASSFHSGANVLTF.

V and J are TRBV6-1 and TRBJ1-6, with D tentatively TRBD1 (6 bases). Germline CDR1 MNHNS, CDR2 SASEGT. Trimming removed 6 bases at V and 7 bases at J, with 13 bases between. This CDR3 spans 14 amino acids. CDR3: CASSRFTGNSPLHF. The DNA of the CDR3 is TGTGCCAGCAGCCGGTTTACAGGGAATTCACCCCTCCACTTT.

V and J are TRBV11-2 and TRBJ2-7, with no clear D. The germline V and J ends were trimmed by 6 bases and 6 bases, with 12 bases remaining between them. CDR1 is SGHAT and CDR2 is FQNNGV in the germline V gene. CDR3 size: 12 residues. CDR3 in amino acids: CASRNSVLEQYF. In DNA, the CDR3 is TGTGCCAGCAGAAACAGCGTCCTCGAGCAGTACTTC. Combining the CDR3 with reference TRBV11-2 and TRBJ2-7 gives the whole variable domain EAGVAQSPRYKIIEKRQSVAFWCNPISGHATLYWYQQILGQGPKLLIQFQNNGVVDDSQLPKDRFSAERLKGVDSTLKIQPAKLEDSAVYLCASRNSVLEQYFGPGTRLTVT.

This chain joins TRBV27 and TRBJ2-7; TRBD1 is a possible D gene (6 bases). CDR3 length: 16 residues. Trimming shortened V by 4 bases and J by 0 bases, and 16 bases separated the two germline ends. The germline gives CDR1 MNHEY, CDR2 SMNVEV (reference sequence). The CDR3 region has the DNA TGTGCCAGCAGTTCACGGACAGCCTTGAGCTCCTACGAGCAGTACTTC. This encodes CASSSRTALSSYEQYF.

The V gene is TRBV28, the J gene TRBJ1-3, with unresolved D. The germline gives CDR1 MDHEN, CDR2 SYDVKM. The CDR3 has 15 residues. Deletions cut 3 bases from V and 0 bases from J, with 9 bases between. CDR3 DNA sequence: TGTGCCAGCAGTTTCGCCGCCTACTCTGGAAACACCATATATTTT. The encoded protein is CASSFAAYSGNTIYF.

This chain connects TRBV27 to TRBJ1-6, with 8 bases aligning to TRBD1. The V gene's germline CDR1 is MNHEY and CDR2 SMNVEV (reference sequence). Trimming cost V 2 bases and J 8 bases; bases outside gene matches: 2. The CDR3 is made up of 14 amino acids. The CDR3 sequence is CASSLDRGYSPLHF. CDR3 DNA sequence: TGTGCCAGCAGTTTAGACAGGGGATATTCACCCCTCCACTTT.

The rearrangement uses TRBV2 and TRBJ2-7, with D perhaps TRBD1 (7 bases). The length of the CDR3 is 15 residues. Trimming removed 3 bases from V and 0 bases from J, with 12 bases in between. CDR1 is SNHLY and CDR2 is FYNNEI in the germline V gene. The DNA of the CDR3 is TGTGCCAGCAGTGACGACAGGGAGGCCTCCTACGAGCAGTACTTC. Encoded protein: CASSDDREASYEQYF.

Notes on this clone: The same CDR3 also results from other DNA sequences found in this sample. CDR3 protein: CASSLTSGYTGELFF. As DNA, the CDR3 is TGTGCCAGCAGTCTGACTAGCGGATACACCGGGGAGCTGTTTTTT. The chain uses TRBV27 and TRBJ2-2, with 9 bases lining up with TRBD2. After removal of 5 bases from V and 3 bases from J, the junction contained 4 bases not matched to a gene. The CDR3 is 15 amino acids. Germline V gene data show CDR1 as MNHEY and CDR2 as SMNVEV (reference sequence).

The rearrangement links TRBV27 to TRBJ2-1, with a weak D call TRBD2 (5 bases). The CDR3 runs to 14 residues. The V gene's germline CDR1 is MNHEY and CDR2 SMNVEV (reference sequence). The V gene lost 2 bases and the J gene lost 7 bases, with 12 bases spanning the gap. The CDR3 nucleotides are TGTGCCAGCAGTTTAAGGCAGACGGGGAATGAGCAGTTCTTC. This sequence encodes CASSLRQTGNEQFF.

This clone was found once. The CDR3 bases are TGTGCCAGCAGCTTTAGAGAGGGAAGATACGAGCAGTACTTC. As protein: CASSFREGRYEQYF. This chain connects TRBV11-1 to TRBJ2-7; the D gene is possibly TRBD2 (5 bases). The CDR3 contains 14 residues. V shed 3 bases and J shed 4 bases, with 13 bases lying between them. Germline V gives CDR1 SGHAT, CDR2 FQDESV (reference sequence).

The CDR3 reads CASSRWGPYEQYF. DNA for the CDR3: TGTGCCAGCAGCCGGTGGGGGCCCTACGAGCAGTACTTC. The chain is built from TRBV7-9 and TRBJ2-7; D might be TRBD1 (6 bases). Germline values: CDR1 SEHNR, CDR2 FQNEAQ (reference sequence). CDR3 length: 13 residues. V lost 5 bases and J 2 bases, leaving 10 bases between the germline ends.

The count of this clone is one. The chain links TRBV6-5 to TRBJ2-7; 7 bases are a match to TRBD1. The junction had 11 bases not matched to a gene; V was cut back by 7 bases and J by 2 bases. The CDR3 extends over 15 amino acids. Germline assignment: CDR1 MNHEY and CDR2 SVGAGI. The DNA of the CDR3 is TGTGCCAGCACCGAGGGGGACAGTAGCCCCTACGAGCAGTACTTC. Its protein product is CASTEGDSSPYEQYF.

A single count supports this clone. Additional DNA sequences in this sample encode the identical CDR3. This chain links TRBV5-6 with TRBJ1-1; D not certain. The CDR3 length is 12 residues. Germline assignment: CDR1 SGHDT and CDR2 YYEEEE. V lost 2 bases to trimming and J lost 5 bases, with 7 bases between them. Written as DNA, the CDR3 is TGTGCCAGCAGCTTCTTCGATACTGAAGCTTTCTTT. It yields the protein CASSFFDTEAFF.

Regarding this clone: This sample includes further DNA sequences coding for the same CDR3. CDR3 residues: CATSRDRGPSYEQYF. In DNA form, the CDR3 reads TGTGCCACCAGCAGAGATCGGGGGCCCTCCTACGAGCAGTACTTC. This rearrangement joins TRBV15 to TRBJ2-7; either TRBD1 or TRBD2 may fit D (6 bases each). Trimming took 0 bases from V and 0 from J, leaving 9 bases between them. Germline CDR1 LNHNV, CDR2 YYDKDF (reference sequence). The CDR3 loop spans 15 amino acids.

The chain is built from TRBV30 and TRBJ1-1, with 8 positions matching TRBD1. Germline V gene lookup returns CDR1 GTSNPN and CDR2 SVGIG (reference sequence). The J segment lost 8 bases and the V segment lost 4 bases, leaving 6 bases of the junction unmatched. The CDR3 runs 12 residues. In DNA, the CDR3 is TGTGCCTGGACCCTCGGACAGGGAGAAGCTTTCTTT. The encoded protein is CAWTLGQGEAFF. The full variable domain, in which reference TRBV30 and TRBJ1-1 provide the parts outside the CDR3, is SQTIHQWPATLVQPVGSPLSLECTVEGTSNPNLYWYRQAAGRGLQLLFYSVGIGQISSEVPQNLSASRPQDRQFILSSKKLLLSDSGFYLCAWTLGQGEAFFGQGTRLTVV.

The CDR3 region is CASSVTQAIQETQYF. The DNA of the CDR3 is TGTGCCAGCAGCGTGACACAGGCAATTCAAGAGACCCAGTACTTC. The chain uses TRBV9 and TRBJ2-5, with a possible D match to TRBD1 (5 bases). The V and J ends lost 2 bases and 2 bases respectively, with 13 bases between them. The CDR3 covers 15 residues. The V gene's germline CDR1 is SGDLS and CDR2 YYNGEE. The complete variable domain, with remaining parts taken from reference TRBV9 and TRBJ2-5, reads DSGVTQTPKHLITATGQRVTLRCSPRSGDLSVYWYQQSLDQGLQFLIQYYNGEERAKGNILERFSAQQFPDLHSELNLSSLELGDSALYFCASSVTQAIQETQYFGPGTRLLVL.

This clone was observed once. The same CDR3 also results from other DNA sequences found in this sample. The V gene is TRBV13, the J gene TRBJ2-1; perhaps TRBD1 as D (5 bases). The germline V gene has CDR1 PRHDT and CDR2 FYEKMQ (reference sequence). The V end was cut by 2 bases, the J end by 6 bases, with 5 bases between. The CDR3 totals 12 residues. Here the CDR3 reads CASSLTGNEQFF. The CDR3 DNA sequence: TGTGCCAGCAGCTTAACAGGCAATGAGCAGTTCTTC.

This chain uses TRBV9 with TRBJ2-5, with 10 bases matching TRBD2. This CDR3 spans 15 amino acids. V lost 4 bases to trimming and J lost 1 base; unmatched junction nucleotides: 4. The germline CDR1 and CDR2 sequences are SGDLS and YYNGEE. The CDR3 DNA is TGTGCCAGCAGCCCGGGGACTAGCGCCCAAGAGACCCAGTACTTC. This gives the protein CASSPGTSAQETQYF.